The next 17 T cell receptor beta chains were all read from a single sample in a study of T cell responses to AZD1222 COVID-19 vaccine. Profiling relied on immunoSEQ multiplex PCR, and the TCRdb table lists in-frame clones only, not all of them. The sample includes roughly 160,000 clones, roughly 89% of them seen just once. The sample here was peripheral blood, taken 28 days after the second AZD1222 dose. These receptors were obtained from an adult who received the AZD1222 COVID-19 vaccine.

This clone has only one observation. This chain links TRBV10-1 with TRBJ1-3; TRBD1 is a possible D gene (6 bases). The CDR3 covers 13 residues. Between the trimmed V and J ends, which lost 6 bases and 3 bases, there was a span of 9 bases. Germline V gene sequence: CDR1 WNHNN, CDR2 SYGVQD (reference sequence). In DNA form, the CDR3 reads TGCGCCAGCAGCCGGGACATTGGAAACACCATATATTTT. This translates into CASSRDIGNTIYF.

The chain combines TRBV19 with TRBJ1-1; no firm D call. V was trimmed by 3 bases and J by 3 bases, leaving 14 bases between them. The CDR3 contains 15 residues. The V gene's germline CDR1 is LNHDA and CDR2 SQIVND (reference sequence). The CDR3 region is CASSISLHSDTEAFF. The CDR3 coding sequence is TGTGCCAGTAGTATTTCCCTCCACAGTGACACTGAAGCTTTCTTT.

The chain combines TRBV6-5 with TRBJ2-7, with TRBD2 matching over 8 bases. V shed 6 bases, J shed 1 base, and the junction held 8 bases outside the gene matches. The CDR3 is 15 residues long. Germline CDR1 and CDR2: MNHEY and SVGAGI. The CDR3 DNA sequence: TGTGCCAGCAGAGGGACTAGGGCGGGATCCTACGAGCAGTACTTC. Translating gives CASRGTRAGSYEQYF.

The V call is TRBV5-4, the J call TRBJ2-7; maybe TRBD2 (5 bases). The CDR3 runs 12 residues. Germline CDR1 reads SGHNT; CDR2 reads YYREEE (reference sequence). The ends were cut back, 4 bases at V and 8 bases at J, with 13 bases in the middle. CDR3 in amino acids: CASSDMTGKQYF. For the CDR3, the DNA is TGTGCCAGCAGCGATATGACCGGGAAGCAGTACTTC.

The chain links TRBV29-1 to TRBJ1-2; tentatively, D is TRBD1 (5 bases). There are 11 residues in the CDR3. V lost 7 bases and J 3 bases, leaving 9 bases between the germline ends. The V gene's germline CDR1 is SQVTM and CDR2 ANQGSEA. DNA for the CDR3: TGCAGCGGGGAGGGGCACTATGGCTACACCTTC. Translating it yields CSGEGHYGYTF.

The DNA of the CDR3 is TGTGCCAGCAGCACACGACAGCTCAATCAGCCCCAGCATTTT. Its translation: CASSTRQLNQPQHF. The rearrangement joins TRBV5-6 to TRBJ1-5, with D possibly matching TRBD1 (5 bases). CDR1 SGHDT and CDR2 YYEEEE come from the germline V gene. The CDR3 covers 14 residues. V was trimmed by 4 bases and J by 3 bases, leaving 11 bases between them.

This clone showed up just once. V and J are TRBV2 and TRBJ1-1; D remains unclear. CDR1 is SNHLY and CDR2 is FYNNEI in the germline V gene. This CDR3 has 15 amino acids. Trimming removed 5 bases from V and 1 base from J, with 14 bases in between. CDR3 amino acids: CASSLKTPWNTEAFF. In DNA, the CDR3 is TGTGCCAGCAGTCTCAAGACACCTTGGAACACTGAAGCTTTCTTT.

This clone was counted once. The chain employs TRBV29-1 and TRBJ1-3; possibly TRBD1 for D (6 bases). CDR3 length equals 18 residues. CDR1 is SQVTM, CDR2 ANQGSEA, per germline. The ends were cut back, 1 base at V and 1 base at J, with 20 bases in the middle. The CDR3 here is CSVEGTEPYGISGNTIYF. The CDR3 nucleotides read TGCAGCGTTGAAGGGACAGAACCGTACGGGATTTCTGGAAACACCATATATTTT.

This clone was seen a handful of times. CDR3 protein: CASSYSYDFLSGYTF. In DNA, the CDR3 is TGTGCCAGCAGTTACTCCTATGATTTTTTATCTGGCTACACCTTC. V usage is TRBV6-2 or TRBV6-3 and J usage is TRBJ1-2; no clear D gene. The CDR3 spans 15 residues. Germline values: CDR1 MNHEY, CDR2 SVGEGT. V lost 0 bases to trimming and J lost 7 bases, with 15 bases between them.

The rearrangement uses TRBV5-5 and TRBJ1-1; a possible D gene is TRBD1 (5 bases). V was cut by 3 bases and J by 6 bases, with 18 bases left in between. The CDR3 runs 15 residues. Germline assignment: CDR1 SGHKS and CDR2 YYEKEE (reference sequence). CDR3 DNA sequence: TGTGCCAGCAGCTCTTCCCAGGGTTCTTCAGCTGAAGCTTTCTTT. Translating it yields CASSSSQGSSAEAFF.

The gene calls are TRBV5-4 and TRBJ1-4, with D possibly being TRBD1 (5 bases). Germline values: CDR1 SGHNT, CDR2 YYREEE (reference sequence). Trimming stripped 4 bases from V and 3 bases from J, with 7 bases between. This CDR3 comprises 13 residues. CDR3 protein: CASSTGPNEKLFF. DNA of the CDR3: TGTGCCAGCAGCACGGGACCTAATGAAAAACTGTTTTTT.

The chain is built from TRBV2 and TRBJ1-4; D is undetermined. Trimming shortened V by 6 bases and J by 4 bases, and 15 bases separated the two germline ends. Germline loops: CDR1 SNHLY, CDR2 FYNNEI. This CDR3 has 15 residues. CDR3 in DNA: TGTGCCAGCAGCCCTCGGTCGAGCGGTAATGAAAAACTGTTTTTT. It encodes CASSPRSSGNEKLFF.

This clone was seen once. The CDR3 sequence: CASSPQGNTGELFF. CDR3 nucleotide sequence: TGTGCCAGCTCACCACAGGGGAACACCGGGGAGCTGTTTTTT. The V gene is TRBV18, the J gene TRBJ2-2, with D uncertain. The germline gives CDR1 KGHSH, CDR2 LQKENI. The CDR3 loop spans 14 amino acids. V was shortened by 1 base and J by 1 base, with 4 bases between the two germline ends.

The chain employs TRBV12-3 or TRBV12-4 and TRBJ2-5; D unclear. The V gene lost 7 bases and the J gene lost 4 bases, with 13 bases spanning the gap. The CDR3 covers 13 residues. The CDR3 loop reads CASKTLRTETQYF. CDR3 coding DNA: TGTGCCAGCAAGACACTTAGGACAGAGACCCAGTACTTC.

The chain recombines TRBV4-1 with TRBJ2-7; 14 positions agree with TRBD2. The junction had 8 bases not matched to a gene; V was cut back by 4 bases and J by 9 bases. The CDR3 totals 15 residues. CDR1 and CDR2 from the germline V gene are MGHRA and YSYEKL. The CDR3 loop is CASSPPSGLAGVQYF. The CDR3 DNA follows: TGCGCCAGCAGCCCACCTTCGGGACTAGCGGGGGTGCAGTACTTC.

The chain links TRBV5-4 to TRBJ1-1; 7 bases map to TRBD1. This CDR3 comprises 15 residues. Germline V gene lookup returns CDR1 SGHNT and CDR2 YYREEE (reference sequence). Trimming removed 0 bases from V and 0 bases from J; junction bases left unmatched: 2. The DNA of the CDR3 is TGTGCCAGCAGCTTGGAGGGGGCGATGAACACTGAAGCTTTCTTT. This encodes CASSLEGAMNTEAFF.

This rearrangement joins TRBV11-1 to TRBJ2-1; D is possibly TRBD1 (5 bases). Between the trimmed V and J ends, which lost 5 bases and 4 bases, there was a span of 12 bases. The CDR3 loop spans 14 amino acids. In germline, CDR1 is SGHAT, CDR2 FQDESV (reference sequence). This chain's CDR3 is CASSLGPEYNEQFF. CDR3 sequence (DNA): TGTGCCAGCAGCCTGGGGCCCGAGTACAATGAGCAGTTCTTC.